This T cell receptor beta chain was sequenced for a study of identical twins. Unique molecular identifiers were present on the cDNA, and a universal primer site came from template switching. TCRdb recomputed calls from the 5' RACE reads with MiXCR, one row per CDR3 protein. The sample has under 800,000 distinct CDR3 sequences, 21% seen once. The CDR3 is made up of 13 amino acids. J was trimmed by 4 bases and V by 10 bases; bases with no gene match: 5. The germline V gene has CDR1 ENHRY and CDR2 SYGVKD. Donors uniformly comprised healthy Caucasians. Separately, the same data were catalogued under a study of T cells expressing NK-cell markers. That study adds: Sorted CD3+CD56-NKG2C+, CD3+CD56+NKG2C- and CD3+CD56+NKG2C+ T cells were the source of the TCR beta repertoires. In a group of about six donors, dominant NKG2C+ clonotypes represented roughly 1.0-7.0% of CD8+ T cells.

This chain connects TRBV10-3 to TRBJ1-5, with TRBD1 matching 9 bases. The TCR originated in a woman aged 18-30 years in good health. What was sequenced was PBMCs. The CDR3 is CATGTGSNQPQHF. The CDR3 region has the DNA TGTGCCACCGGGACAGGGTCAAATCAGCCCCAGCATTTT.